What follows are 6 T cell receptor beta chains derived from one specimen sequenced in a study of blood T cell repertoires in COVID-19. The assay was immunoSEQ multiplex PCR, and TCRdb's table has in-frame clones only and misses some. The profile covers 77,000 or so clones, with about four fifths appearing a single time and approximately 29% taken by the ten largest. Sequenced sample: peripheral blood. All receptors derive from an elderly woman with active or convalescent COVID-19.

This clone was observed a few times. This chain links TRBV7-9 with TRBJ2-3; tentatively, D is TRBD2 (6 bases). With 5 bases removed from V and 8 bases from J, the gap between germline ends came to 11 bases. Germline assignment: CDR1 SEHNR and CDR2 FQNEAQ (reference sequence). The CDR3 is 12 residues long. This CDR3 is CASSLPAGTQYF. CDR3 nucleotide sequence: TGTGCCAGCAGCCTCCCAGCGGGTACGCAGTATTTT.

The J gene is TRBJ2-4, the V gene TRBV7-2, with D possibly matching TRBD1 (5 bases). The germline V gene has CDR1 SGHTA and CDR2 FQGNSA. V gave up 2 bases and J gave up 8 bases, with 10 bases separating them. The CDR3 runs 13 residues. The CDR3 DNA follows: TGTGCCAGCAGCTTAAGAAGGGGTTACATTCAGTACTTC. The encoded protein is CASSLRRGYIQYF.

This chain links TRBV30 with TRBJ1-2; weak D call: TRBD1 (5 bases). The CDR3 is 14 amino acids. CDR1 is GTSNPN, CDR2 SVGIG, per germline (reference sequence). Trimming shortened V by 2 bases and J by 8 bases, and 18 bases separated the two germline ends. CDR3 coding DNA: TGTGCCTGGAGTAGACCCCCTTTGACAGACGGCTACACCTTC. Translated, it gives CAWSRPPLTDGYTF.

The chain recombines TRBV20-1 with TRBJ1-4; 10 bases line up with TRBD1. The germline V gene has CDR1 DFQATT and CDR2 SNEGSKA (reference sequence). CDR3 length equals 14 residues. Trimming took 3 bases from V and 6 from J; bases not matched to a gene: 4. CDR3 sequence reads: CSASIGTGDEKLFF. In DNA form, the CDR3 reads TGCAGTGCTAGTATCGGGACAGGGGATGAAAAACTGTTTTTT.

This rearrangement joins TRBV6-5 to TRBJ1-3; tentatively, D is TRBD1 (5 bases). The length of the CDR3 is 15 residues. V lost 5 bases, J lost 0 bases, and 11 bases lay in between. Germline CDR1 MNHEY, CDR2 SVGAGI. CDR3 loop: CASSPTASSGNTIYF. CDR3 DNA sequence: TGTGCCAGCAGTCCGACAGCAAGCTCTGGAAACACCATATATTTT.

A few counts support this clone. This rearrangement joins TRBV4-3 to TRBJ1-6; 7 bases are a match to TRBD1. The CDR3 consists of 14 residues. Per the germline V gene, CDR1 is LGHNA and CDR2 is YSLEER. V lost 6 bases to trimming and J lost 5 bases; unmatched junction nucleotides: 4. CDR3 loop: CASRRTGDNSPLHF. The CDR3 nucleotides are TGCGCCAGCAGGCGGACAGGAGATAATTCACCCCTCCACTTT.